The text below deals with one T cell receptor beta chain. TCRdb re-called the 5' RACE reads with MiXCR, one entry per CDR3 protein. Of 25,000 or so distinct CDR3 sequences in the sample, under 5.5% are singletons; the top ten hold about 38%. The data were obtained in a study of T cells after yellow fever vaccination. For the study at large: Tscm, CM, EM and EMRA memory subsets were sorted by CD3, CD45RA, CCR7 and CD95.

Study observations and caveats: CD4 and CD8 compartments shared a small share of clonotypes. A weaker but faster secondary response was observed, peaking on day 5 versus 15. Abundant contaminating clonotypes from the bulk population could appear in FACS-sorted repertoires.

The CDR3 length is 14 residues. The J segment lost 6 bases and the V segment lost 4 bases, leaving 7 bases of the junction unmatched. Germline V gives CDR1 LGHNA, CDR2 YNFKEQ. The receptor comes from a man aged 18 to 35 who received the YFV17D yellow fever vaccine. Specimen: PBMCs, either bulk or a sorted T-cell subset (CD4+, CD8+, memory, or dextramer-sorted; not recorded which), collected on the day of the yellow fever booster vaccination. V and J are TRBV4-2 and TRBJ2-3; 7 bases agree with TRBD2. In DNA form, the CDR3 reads TGTGCCAGCAGCCCTCCCGGACTAGAGGATACGCAGTATTTT. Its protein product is CASSPPGLEDTQYF.